The 32 T cell receptor beta chains reported below all come from one sample, sequenced in a study. One entry per CDR3 protein, called by TCRdb with MiXCR from the RT-PCR reads. The table has around 700,000 distinct CDR3 sequences, approximately 15% seen once. The sample was memory CD4+ T cells from blood. Every receptor here comes from a female donor in good health, serving as a healthy control.

This clonotype was detected many times. The chain couples TRBV10-3 to TRBJ1-5, with 9 bases aligning to TRBD1. The CDR3 sequence is 15 residues long. The V gene end was trimmed by 4 bases and the J gene end by 5 bases; junction bases not matched to a gene: 6. The germline V gene has CDR1 ENHRY and CDR2 SYGVKD. The DNA for the CDR3 is TGTGCCATCAGTGTTAATACAGGGGGCGATCAGCCCCAGCATTTT. This sequence encodes CAISVNTGGDQPQHF.

This clonotype showed up many times. The chain recombines TRBV5-6 with TRBJ2-7; D is uncertain. Per the germline V gene, CDR1 is SGHDT and CDR2 is YYEEEE. V lost 0 bases to trimming and J lost 6 bases, with 10 bases between them. CDR3 length: 13 amino acids. In DNA form, the CDR3 reads TGTGCCAGCAGCTTGGTAGGGCTCGGCGAGCAGTACTTC. Its protein is CASSLVGLGEQYF.

The gene calls are TRBV4-1 and TRBJ2-1; 7 bases map to TRBD2. The CDR3 covers 15 residues. V lost 4 bases and J lost 3; bases outside the gene matches: 6. Germline CDR1 MGHRA, CDR2 YSYEKL. The CDR3 region has the DNA TGCGCCAGCAGCCGGGAGGGCCTCTACTACAATGAGCAGTTCTTC. This codes for CASSREGLYYNEQFF.

The rearrangement uses TRBV20-1 and TRBJ2-3, with 8 nucleotides matching TRBD2. This CDR3 is built from 13 residues. The germline CDR1 and CDR2 sequences are DFQATT and SNEGSKA (reference sequence). Germline trimming cut 8 bases from V and 3 bases from J; bases unmatched to any gene: 7. The CDR3 DNA reads as TGCAGTACTAAGCGGGAGACGACAGATACGCAGTATTTT. Translated: CSTKRETTDTQYF.

This rearrangement joins TRBV6-6 to TRBJ2-3; D might be TRBD1 (5 bases). The CDR3 has 14 amino acids. Trimming removed 6 bases at V and 1 base at J, with 11 bases between. Germline CDR1 and CDR2: MNHNY and SVGAGI (reference sequence). The chain's CDR3 is CASRSTGGTDTQYF. The CDR3 region has the DNA TGTGCCAGCAGGTCAACAGGAGGCACAGATACGCAGTATTTT.

The table lists this clonotype with many counts. V and J are TRBV6-5 and TRBJ1-5, with D possibly matching TRBD1 (5 bases). CDR3 length equals 14 residues. The V end was cut by 2 bases, the J end by 3 bases, with 8 bases between. The V gene's germline CDR1 is MNHEY and CDR2 SVGAGI. The CDR3 region is CASSYGGLNQPQHF. CDR3 sequence (DNA): TGTGCCAGCAGTTACGGGGGTCTCAATCAGCCCCAGCATTTT.

Note on this clonotype: The junction shows a germline mismatch at one end, possibly a read error. This chain connects TRBV6-5 to TRBJ2-6, with D possibly matching TRBD1 (6 bases). Germline assignment: CDR1 MNHEY and CDR2 SVGAGI. This CDR3 is built from 18 residues. Here the CDR3 DNA reads TGTGGCAGCAGTGGTGCGTGGGGGCGTGGGTCTGGGGCCAACGTCCTGACTTTC. Its protein product is CGSSGAWGRGSGANVLTF.

The chain has TRBV7-9 and TRBJ2-7, with 8 bases matching TRBD2. This CDR3 has 17 residues. Per germline, CDR1 SEHNR and CDR2 FQNEAQ (reference sequence). V gave up 5 bases and J gave up 5 bases; unmatched junction bases: 17. The CDR3 reads CASSVTGWQRETHEQYF. Written as DNA, the CDR3 is TGTGCCAGCAGCGTAACGGGTTGGCAGCGGGAGACCCACGAGCAGTACTTC.

In its sample, this clonotype was seen many times. The rearrangement links TRBV20-1 to TRBJ1-5; D unresolved. Germline CDR1 is DFQATT and CDR2 is SNEGSKA (reference sequence). This CDR3 spans 16 amino acids. V lost 0 bases and J lost 2, with 14 bases in between. The CDR3 loop reads CSARDRLKGGNQPQHF. As DNA, the CDR3 is TGCAGTGCTAGAGACCGACTGAAGGGTGGCAATCAGCCCCAGCATTTT.

This clonotype turned up a few times. The chain uses TRBV2 and TRBJ2-2, with 11 positions matching TRBD2. The length of the CDR3 is 15 residues. Germline V gene lookup returns CDR1 SNHLY and CDR2 FYNNEI. V shed 7 bases and J 4 bases; nucleotides not matched to a gene: 5. The CDR3 DNA reads as TGTGCCAGCAACTACGGACTAGCGGGCACCGGGGAGCTGTTTTTT. The encoded protein is CASNYGLAGTGELFF. The full variable domain, its missing parts supplied by reference TRBV2 and TRBJ2-2, is EPEVTQTPSHQVTQMGQEVILRCVPISNHLYFYWYRQILGQKVEFLVSFYNNEISEKSEIFDDQFSVERPDGSNFTLKIRSTKLEDSAMYFCASNYGLAGTGELFFGEGSRLTVL.

This clonotype came up many times. V usage is TRBV3-1 and J usage is TRBJ2-5, with 7 bases fitting TRBD2. This CDR3 spans 14 amino acids. V gave up 1 base and J gave up 7 bases; unmatched junction bases: 6. Germline CDR1 reads LGHDT; CDR2 reads YNNKEL (reference sequence). DNA for the CDR3: TGTGCCAGCAGCCAAGCCGAGACTAGCCCGACCCAGTACTTC. This gives the protein CASSQAETSPTQYF.

This clonotype came up many times. The genes are TRBV5-4 and TRBJ1-1; 8 bases fit TRBD1. The V and J ends lost 3 bases and 0 bases, in that order; junction bases with no gene match: 7. Germline V gene lookup returns CDR1 SGHNT and CDR2 YYREEE (reference sequence). The CDR3 contains 16 residues. The CDR3 loop reads CASSSPGTGVNTEAFF. The CDR3 DNA reads as TGTGCCAGCAGCTCCCCCGGGACAGGAGTGAACACTGAAGCTTTCTTT.

This clonotype was counted a few times. The chain is built from TRBV15 and TRBJ2-7; D is undetermined. V was shortened by 1 base and J by 2 bases, with 12 bases between the two germline ends. CDR3 length: 15 residues. Germline V gene data show CDR1 as LNHNV and CDR2 as YYDKDF (reference sequence). CDR3 nucleotide sequence: TGTGCCACCAGCAGAGTTCCCGCGTGGACCTACGAGCAGTACTTC. Its translation: CATSRVPAWTYEQYF.

This clonotype came up many times. The rearrangement uses TRBV10-3 and TRBJ2-6; D is ambiguous. Germline V gene data show CDR1 as ENHRY and CDR2 as SYGVKD. Trimming cost V 7 bases and J 0 bases, with 16 bases left between them. The CDR3 totals 17 residues. CDR3 DNA sequence: TGTGCCATCAATTTGGCAGGTGGGCTCTCTGGGGCCAACGTCCTGACTTTC. Its translation: CAINLAGGLSGANVLTF.

Many counts were recorded for this clonotype. The chain employs TRBV4-3 and TRBJ2-3; D is undetermined. The CDR3 contains 14 residues. The V and J ends lost 1 base and 2 bases respectively, with 7 bases between them. Per germline, CDR1 LGHNA and CDR2 YSLEER. The CDR3 is CASSQVGVTDTQYF. The CDR3, as DNA: TGCGCCAGCAGCCAAGTCGGAGTCACAGATACGCAGTATTTT.

This clonotype was counted once. The chain joins TRBV4-1 to TRBJ1-3, with D maybe TRBD1 (5 bases). V lost 5 bases, J lost 4 bases, and 15 bases lay in between. The CDR3 loop spans 15 amino acids. Germline V gene lookup returns CDR1 MGHRA and CDR2 YSYEKL. CDR3 DNA sequence: TGCGCCAGCAGCGGACGAGGGGTAGCGGGAAACACCATATATTTT. It specifies CASSGRGVAGNTIYF.

The V and J genes are TRBV29-1 and TRBJ2-5, with 9 bases that match TRBD2. This CDR3 is built from 12 residues. V gave up 5 bases and J gave up 5 bases; unmatched junction bases: 3. Germline V gene lookup returns CDR1 SQVTM and CDR2 ANQGSEA. The CDR3 loop reads CSVPSGAETQYF. CDR3 nucleotides: TGCAGCGTTCCTAGCGGGGCGGAGACCCAGTACTTC.

At least ten counts were recorded for this clonotype. The CDR3 bases are TGTGCCAGCAGTTACGGAGGCTCGGGCACAGATACGCAGTATTTT. Protein sequence: CASSYGGSGTDTQYF. The genes are TRBV6-5 and TRBJ2-3; weak D call: TRBD2 (5 bases). The V and J ends lost 2 bases and 1 base respectively, with 10 bases between them. There are 15 residues in the CDR3. CDR1 and CDR2 from the germline V gene are MNHEY and SVGAGI.

The genes are TRBV18 and TRBJ2-1, with 7 nucleotides matching TRBD2. Trimming took 3 bases from V and 7 from J; bases not matched to a gene: 3. The germline gives CDR1 KGHSH, CDR2 LQKENI. CDR3 length: 13 residues. This CDR3 reads CASSPSGGNEQFF. The DNA of the CDR3 is TGTGCCAGCTCACCTTCCGGGGGGAATGAGCAGTTCTTC.

This clonotype was counted many times. This chain joins TRBV20-1 and TRBJ1-2; D gene uncertain. CDR1 and CDR2 (germline): DFQATT, SNEGSKA (reference sequence). The CDR3 extends over 14 amino acids. The V end was cut by 0 bases, the J end by 8 bases, with 16 bases between. The CDR3 spells CSARDQTVTSGYTF. CDR3 sequence (DNA): TGCAGTGCTAGAGATCAAACAGTCACCTCCGGCTACACCTTC.

This clonotype has only a few counts. This chain connects TRBV20-1 to TRBJ2-7; unclear D gene. CDR1 DFQATT and CDR2 SNEGSKA come from the germline V gene (reference sequence). The V and J ends lost 0 bases and 4 bases respectively, with 13 bases between them. The length of the CDR3 is 14 residues. The CDR3 DNA reads as TGCAGTGCTAGAGAGACATGGTCGGCGTACGAGCAGTACTTC. Translated: CSARETWSAYEQYF.

This clonotype appeared a few times. The CDR3 here is CASSSRVWEQYF. CDR3 nucleotides: TGTGCCAGCAGCTCCCGCGTGTGGGAGCAGTACTTC. The chain joins TRBV7-8 to TRBJ2-7; D is uncertain. With 4 bases removed from V and 7 bases from J, the gap between germline ends came to 11 bases. CDR3 length: 12 residues. Germline V lookup: CDR1 SGHVS, CDR2 FQNEAQ.

This clonotype was detected a few times. The rearrangement links TRBV29-1 to TRBJ1-4; 10 bases match TRBD1. This CDR3 comprises 15 residues. CDR1 is SQVTM, CDR2 ANQGSEA, per germline. The junction had 4 bases not matched to a gene; V was cut back by 5 bases and J by 1 base. This CDR3 is CSVQGQGGTNEKLFF. Here the CDR3 DNA reads TGCAGCGTTCAAGGACAGGGGGGAACTAATGAAAAACTGTTTTTT.

This clonotype has at least ten counts. The V gene is TRBV7-2, the J gene TRBJ2-7; D not resolved. The V end was cut by 2 bases, the J end by 2 bases, with 10 bases between. CDR3 length equals 14 residues. In germline, CDR1 is SGHTA, CDR2 FQGNSA. The CDR3, as DNA: TGTGCCAGCAGCTTACGACCGCCGCCCTACGAGCAGTACTTC. It is translated as CASSLRPPPYEQYF.

This chain joins TRBV20-1 and TRBJ1-1; TRBD1 aligns across 10 bases. Germline CDR1 DFQATT, CDR2 SNEGSKA (reference sequence). The CDR3 totals 14 residues. Trimming cost V 3 bases and J 4 bases; bases outside gene matches: 5. CDR3: CSARRTGGGTEAFF. CDR3 in DNA: TGCAGTGCTAGGAGGACAGGGGGGGGCACTGAAGCTTTCTTT.

CDR3 DNA sequence: TGTGCCAGCAGCCAGGACCAGGCTAGCGGGGGGGTAGGGGACCACTACGAGCAGTACTTC. Translating it yields CASSQDQASGGVGDHYEQYF. The chain recombines TRBV4-2 with TRBJ2-7; TRBD2 agrees at 12 bases. The CDR3 is made up of 20 amino acids. Germline CDR1 is LGHNA and CDR2 is YNFKEQ. V trimming: 3 bases; J trimming: 3 bases; junction bases outside the gene matches: 18.

This clonotype came up many times. The chain is built from TRBV27 and TRBJ1-6; 12 bases align to TRBD1. CDR3 length equals 14 residues. Germline V lookup: CDR1 MNHEY, CDR2 SMNVEV (reference sequence). V trimming: 3 bases; J trimming: 11 bases; junction bases outside the gene matches: 2. CDR3 residues: CASSLGQGATPLHF. DNA for the CDR3: TGTGCCAGCAGTTTGGGACAGGGGGCTACACCCCTCCACTTT.

The chain employs TRBV20-1 and TRBJ2-5; D remains unclear. The CDR3 totals 14 residues. V lost 3 bases, J lost 1 base, and 12 bases lay in between. Germline V gene data show CDR1 as DFQATT and CDR2 as SNEGSKA (reference sequence). The DNA of the CDR3 is TGCAGTGCTAGCCCGGCAGGAACCCAAGAGACCCAGTACTTC. Translating it yields CSASPAGTQETQYF.

V gene TRBV12-3 or TRBV12-4 combines with J gene TRBJ1-2, with 7 bases fitting TRBD1. The CDR3 spans 15 residues. After removal of 0 bases from V and 8 bases from J, the junction contained 9 bases not matched to a gene. In nucleotides, the CDR3 is TGTGCCAGCAGTTTAGCATCCTACAGGGGCGGCGGCTACACCTTC. The encoded protein is CASSLASYRGGGYTF.

This clonotype was seen repeatedly, ten times or more. The genes are TRBV5-6 and TRBJ2-4, with D unresolved. Germline lookup yields CDR1 SGHDT and CDR2 YYEEEE. V was pared by 5 bases and J by 0 bases, with 15 bases between. This CDR3 has 16 amino acids. The CDR3: CASRFQRLLAKNIQYF. As DNA, the CDR3 is TGTGCCAGCAGGTTTCAAAGGTTACTAGCCAAAAACATTCAGTACTTC.

The chain is built from TRBV7-3 and TRBJ1-1, with TRBD1 matching 9 bases. Germline CDR1 reads SGHTA; CDR2 reads FQGTGA. The CDR3 is made up of 14 amino acids. J lost 6 bases, V lost 5 bases, and 7 bases had no gene match. The CDR3 DNA reads TGTGCCAGCAGCAAAACAGGGGGCAGTGCTGAAGCTTTCTTT. The encoded protein is CASSKTGGSAEAFF.

The chain employs TRBV9 and TRBJ1-3; D unclear. The germline gives CDR1 SGDLS, CDR2 YYNGEE. CDR3 size: 15 residues. V was shortened by 4 bases and J by 1 base, with 12 bases between the two germline ends. CDR3 bases: TGTGCCAGCAGCATAGGGTATGGGTCTGGAAACACCATATATTTT. Its translation: CASSIGYGSGNTIYF.